Here is one T cell receptor beta chain with its context. Its antigen is not yet known. No base qualities exist here, and no much larger clone lies one base off it. The CDR3 holds 15 amino acids from the cysteine to the phenylalanine. The sequence is cut down to CDR3 DNA, 45 bases in frame from base 1. From a lookup of the germline V gene (reference sequence), CDR1 and CDR2 are DFQATT and SNEGSKA. Trimming takes 5 bases off V and 2 bases off J; junction bases not matched to a gene: 10. This entry comes from a study of T cell repertoires in cytomegalovirus infection (dated 2019 in TCRdb). About the full investigation: Donor HLA type was relevant to the analysis, because carriage of CMV infection together with the matching HLA type was indicated by public TCR beta signatures. What the work shows at the level of the full study, not this receptor alone: The ex vivo response was dominated by HLA-C-restricted CMV-specific TCR beta clonotypes, which also provided the single most frequent clonotype in two of eight donors. In both this cohort and an independent cohort of over 350 donors, the cumulative frequency of public TCR beta family members distinguished carriers of CMV infection plus the relevant HLA type.

Sequenced using an Illumina HiSeq 1500. Starting from the raw public reads, TCRdb applied fastp trimming at Q25, assembled clones with MiXCR and retained in-frame beta chains. Each CDR3 protein appears once, grouped with its most common genes and DNA. Present in this sample are some 700,000 distinct CDR3 sequences, about 40% of which were seen just once. 2.8% of the sample goes to the ten largest clones. This TCR derives from a human donor in good health (CMV status not recorded). Some clones in this sample may be carry-over from other donors' samples. The rearranged segments are TRBV20-1 and TRBJ2-3; 7 central bases correspond to TRBD2. Input material: PBMCs. The base sequence is TGCAGTGCTGGACAACTAGCGTCAACCACAGATACGCAGTATTTT. The encoded protein is CSAGQLASTTDTQYF.